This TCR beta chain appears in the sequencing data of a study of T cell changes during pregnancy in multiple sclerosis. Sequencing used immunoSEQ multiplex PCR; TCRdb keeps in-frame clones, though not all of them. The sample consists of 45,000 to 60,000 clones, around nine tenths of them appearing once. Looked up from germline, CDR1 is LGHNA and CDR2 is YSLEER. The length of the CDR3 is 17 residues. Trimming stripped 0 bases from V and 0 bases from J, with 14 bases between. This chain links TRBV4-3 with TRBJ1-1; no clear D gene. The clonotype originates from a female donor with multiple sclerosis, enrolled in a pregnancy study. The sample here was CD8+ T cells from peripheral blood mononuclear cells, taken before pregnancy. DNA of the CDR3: TGCGCCAGCAGCCAAGAGACTCAGCGAGAGATGAACACTGAAGCTTTCTTT. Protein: CASSQETQREMNTEAFF.